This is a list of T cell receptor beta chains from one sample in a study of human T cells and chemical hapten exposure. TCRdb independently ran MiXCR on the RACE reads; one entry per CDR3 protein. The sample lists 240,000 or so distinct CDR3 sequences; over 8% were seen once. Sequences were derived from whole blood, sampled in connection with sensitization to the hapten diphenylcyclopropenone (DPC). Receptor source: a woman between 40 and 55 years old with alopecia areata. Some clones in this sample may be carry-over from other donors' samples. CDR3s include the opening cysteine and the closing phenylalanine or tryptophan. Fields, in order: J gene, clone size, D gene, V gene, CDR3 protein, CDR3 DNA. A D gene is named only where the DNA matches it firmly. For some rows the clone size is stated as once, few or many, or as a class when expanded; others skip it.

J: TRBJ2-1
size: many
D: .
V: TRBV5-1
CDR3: CASSPSSFSYNEQFF
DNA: TGCGCCAGCAGCCCGTCCTCATTTTCCTACAATGAGCAGTTCTTC

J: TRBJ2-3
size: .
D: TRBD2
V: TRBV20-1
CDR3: CSATPPLAGYTDTQYF
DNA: TGCAGTGCTACTCCCCCTCTAGCGGGGTACACAGATACGCAGTATTTT

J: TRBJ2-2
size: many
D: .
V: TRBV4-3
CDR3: CASSQDSGLHTGELFF
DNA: TGCGCCAGCAGCCAAGATAGCGGACTACACACCGGGGAGCTGTTTTTT

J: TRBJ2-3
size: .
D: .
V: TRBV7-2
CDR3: CASSASVLSTDTQYF
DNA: TGTGCCAGCAGCGCTAGCGTCCTATCCACAGATACGCAGTATTTT

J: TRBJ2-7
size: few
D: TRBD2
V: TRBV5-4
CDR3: CASSFQSRTSKYEQYF
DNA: TGTGCCAGCAGCTTTCAGAGTCGGACTAGCAAGTACGAGCAGTACTTC

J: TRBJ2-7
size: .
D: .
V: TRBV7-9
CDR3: CASSSTNSPRNEQYF
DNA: TGTGCCAGCAGCTCCACAAACAGCCCGAGGAACGAGCAGTACTTC

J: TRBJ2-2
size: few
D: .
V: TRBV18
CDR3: CASSPIRATVGTGELFF
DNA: TGTGCCAGCTCACCGATCCGGGCCACAGTGGGAACGGGGGAGCTGTTTTTT

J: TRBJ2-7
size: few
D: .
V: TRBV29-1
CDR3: CSGPEGGPNYEQYF
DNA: TGCAGCGGCCCGGAGGGGGGGCCGAACTACGAGCAGTACTTC

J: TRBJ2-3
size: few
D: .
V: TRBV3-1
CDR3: CASSHGLQQYF
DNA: TGTGCCAGCAGCCATGGACTACAGCAGTATTTT

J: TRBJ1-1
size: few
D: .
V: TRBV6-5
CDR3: CASKADRTENTEAFF
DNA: TGTGCCAGCAAAGCTGATCGGACAGAGAACACTGAAGCTTTCTTT

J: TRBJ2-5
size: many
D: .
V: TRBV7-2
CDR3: CASSPRQAETQYF
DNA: TGTGCCAGCAGCCCTCGACAGGCAGAGACCCAGTACTTC

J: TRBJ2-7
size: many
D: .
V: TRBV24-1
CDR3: CATSDRGSREQYF
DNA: TGTGCCACCAGTGATCGGGGATCCCGCGAGCAGTACTTC

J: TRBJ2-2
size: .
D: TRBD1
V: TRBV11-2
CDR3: CASSSRGTEYTGELFF
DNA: TGTGCCAGCAGCTCCCGAGGGACAGAATACACCGGGGAGCTGTTTTTT

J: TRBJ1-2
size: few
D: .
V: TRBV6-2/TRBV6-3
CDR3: CASSYYDNYGYTF
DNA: TGTGCCAGCAGTTACTACGATAACTATGGCTACACCTTC

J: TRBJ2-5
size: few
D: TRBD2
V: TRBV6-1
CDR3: CASSQWTRSAPETQYF
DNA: TGTGCCAGCAGTCAGTGGACTAGAAGTGCTCCAGAGACCCAGTACTTC

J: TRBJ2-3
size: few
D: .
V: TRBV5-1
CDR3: CASSLAPSQDTQYF
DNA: TGCGCCAGCAGCTTGGCCCCGAGTCAAGATACGCAGTATTTT

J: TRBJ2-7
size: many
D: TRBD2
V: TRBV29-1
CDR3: CSVSSGRKDEQYF
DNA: TGCAGCGTCTCTAGCGGGAGGAAGGACGAGCAGTACTTC

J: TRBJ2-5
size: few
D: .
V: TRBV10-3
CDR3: CAISVGGSYQETQYF
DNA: TGTGCCATCAGTGTGGGTGGTTCGTACCAAGAGACCCAGTACTTC

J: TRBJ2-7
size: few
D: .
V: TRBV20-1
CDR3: CSAKGQHYEQYF
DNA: TGCAGTGCTAAAGGACAGCACTACGAGCAGTACTTC

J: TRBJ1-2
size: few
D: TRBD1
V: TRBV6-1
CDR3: CASSPRDRTYYGYTF
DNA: TGTGCCAGCAGTCCCCGGGACAGAACATACTATGGCTACACCTTC

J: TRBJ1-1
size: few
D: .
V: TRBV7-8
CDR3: CASSLVPGNTEAFF
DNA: TGTGCCAGCAGCTTAGTCCCGGGGAACACTGAAGCTTTCTTT

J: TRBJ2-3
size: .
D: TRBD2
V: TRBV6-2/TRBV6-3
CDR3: CASSSLTSGFTDTQYF
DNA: TGTGCCAGCAGTAGCCTGACTAGCGGGTTTACAGATACGCAGTATTTT

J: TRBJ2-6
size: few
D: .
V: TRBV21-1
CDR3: CASSKVRSGANVLTF
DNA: TGTGCCAGCAGCAAAGTCCGCTCTGGGGCCAACGTCCTGACTTTC

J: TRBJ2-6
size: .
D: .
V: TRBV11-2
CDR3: CASRRTSGANVLTF
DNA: TGTGCCAGCAGACGGACCTCTGGGGCCAACGTCCTGACTTTC